The 5 T cell receptor beta chains presented below share a single source sample, sequenced in a study of T cell responses to AZD1222 COVID-19 vaccine. Repertoires were generated with immunoSEQ multiplex PCR, while TCRdb's copy carries only in-frame clones and drops some. The data show some 70,000 clones, roughly 82% seen once. Sequenced material: peripheral blood, taken on day 0 of AZD1222 vaccination. These receptors all stem from an adult in good health.

The V call is TRBV14, the J call TRBJ2-1; 10 bases line up with TRBD1. The V and J ends lost 3 bases and 7 bases, in that order; junction bases with no gene match: 3. The CDR3 extends over 14 amino acids. Germline V gives CDR1 SGHDN, CDR2 FVKESK. The CDR3 DNA reads as TGTGCCAGCAGCCATTGGACAGGGGGGAATGAGCAGTTCTTC. Protein sequence: CASSHWTGGNEQFF.

J is TRBJ2-3 and V is TRBV5-1, with TRBD2 as a possible D gene (6 bases). The CDR3 length is 13 residues. The V and J ends lost 6 bases and 3 bases respectively, with 11 bases between them. Per germline, CDR1 SGHRS and CDR2 YFSETQ. The CDR3 DNA reads TGCGCCAGCAAGTTGGAGGGGACAGATACGCAGTATTTT. Translating it yields CASKLEGTDTQYF.

This clone was recorded a few times. This CDR3 is also generated by other DNA sequences in the sample. The rearrangement uses TRBV5-1 and TRBJ2-3; the match to TRBD2 covers 9 bases. The length of the CDR3 is 15 residues. V gave up 10 bases and J gave up 3 bases; unmatched junction bases: 12. Germline CDR1 and CDR2: SGHRS and YFSETQ. The CDR3 nucleotides read TGCGCCCGCTTGGGGCGGGGGGGCAGAACAGATACGCAGTATTTT. Residues: CARLGRGGRTDTQYF. Using reference TRBV5-1 and TRBJ2-3 for the parts outside the CDR3, the full variable domain is KAGVTQTPRYLIKTRGQQVTLSCSPISGHRSVSWYQQTPGQGLQFLFEYFSETQRNKGNFPGRFSGRQFSNSRSEMNVSTLELGDSALYLCARLGRGGRTDTQYFGPGTRLTVL.

The count of this clone is one. The chain is built from TRBV19 and TRBJ1-5; a weak D match, TRBD1 (5 bases). This CDR3 has 14 amino acids. Germline V gene sequence: CDR1 LNHDA, CDR2 SQIVND (reference sequence). The V end lost 4 bases, the J end lost 0 bases, and 7 bases lay between the germline ends. CDR3 loop: CASSRTGSNQPQHF. The CDR3, as DNA: TGTGCCAGTAGTAGAACAGGTAGCAATCAGCCCCAGCATTTT.

The chain recombines TRBV15 with TRBJ2-1; 8 nucleotides line up with TRBD2. Unmatched junction bases numbered 5, after V lost 6 bases and J lost 7 bases. Germline V gene sequence: CDR1 LNHNV, CDR2 YYDKDF (reference sequence). This CDR3 has 13 amino acids. In DNA, the CDR3 is TGTGCCACCAGACGGGGGGGCATGAATGAGCAGTTCTTC. It yields the protein CATRRGGMNEQFF. The variable domain in full, with the rest retrieved from reference TRBV15 and TRBJ2-1, is DAMVIQNPRYQVTQFGKPVTLSCSQTLNHNVMYWYQQKSSQAPKLLFHYYDKDFNNEADTPDNFQSRRPNTSFCFLDIRSPGLGDTAMYLCATRRGGMNEQFFGPGTRLTVL.